Each of the 27 T cell receptor beta chains below was sequenced from the same sample in a study of CD8+CD57+ T cells in acquired aplastic anemia. CDR3 and TCR beta VDJ profiling relied on a genomic DNA template. TCRdb redid the calling of the reads with MiXCR, one entry per CDR3 protein. The table lists hundreds of thousands of distinct CDR3 sequences, 65% to 75% of them singletons. Source material: sorted CD4+, CD8+, or CD8+CD57+ T cells (not recorded which) from PBMCs. All receptors come from a human donor in good health, serving as a control.

This clonotype appeared a single time. This chain connects TRBV7-2 to TRBJ2-7; D uncertain. V lost 6 bases, J lost 6 bases, and 15 bases lay in between. Germline V CDR1 and CDR2: SGHTA, FQGNSA. CDR3 length: 13 amino acids. The CDR3 sequence: CASSLKGCSEQYF. The DNA of the CDR3 is TGTGCCAGCAGTCTCAAGGGCTGCTCCGAGCAGTACTTC.

The table lists this clonotype with many counts. The CDR3 loop is CASSLDREDEQYF. The CDR3 nucleotides read TGTGCCAGCAGCTTAGACAGGGAGGACGAGCAGTACTTC. The gene calls are TRBV7-6 and TRBJ2-7; either TRBD1 or TRBD2 may fit D (6 bases each). This CDR3 has 13 amino acids. V gave up 1 base and J gave up 5 bases, with 9 bases separating them. Germline loops: CDR1 SGHVS, CDR2 FNYEAQ.

The chain joins TRBV9 to TRBJ1-3; D perhaps matches TRBD1 (6 bases). Between the trimmed V and J ends, which lost 8 bases and 3 bases, there was a span of 21 bases. CDR1 is SGDLS, CDR2 YYNGEE, per germline. This CDR3 is built from 16 residues. Here the CDR3 DNA reads TGTGCCAGTACCCCAGGGGATACGGGGGATGGAAACACCATATATTTT. Amino acids: CASTPGDTGDGNTIYF.

This sequence joins TRBV19 and TRBJ2-7; 8 nucleotides line up with TRBD1. V lost 7 bases, J lost 5 bases, and 10 bases stayed unmatched. The CDR3 is 14 residues long. Per the germline V gene, CDR1 is LNHDA and CDR2 is SQIVND (reference sequence). For the CDR3, the DNA is TGTGCCAGTATTCTCCGGACAGGGATTAACGAGCAGTACTTC. It specifies CASILRTGINEQYF.

The V and J genes are TRBV13 and TRBJ2-6; perhaps TRBD1 as D (5 bases). CDR1 and CDR2 (germline): PRHDT, FYEKMQ (reference sequence). Trimming removed 5 bases at V and 3 bases at J, with 14 bases between. The CDR3 covers 16 residues. The CDR3 DNA reads as TGTGCCAGCAGCCTTAGCTCTGACAGTGGGGCCAACGTCCTGACTTTC. Protein sequence: CASSLSSDSGANVLTF.

Only one count was recorded for this clonotype. The conserved final phenylalanine or tryptophan is absent from the CDR3, which likely points to a read error. The limits of the CDR3 on the DNA are not certain, so only TCRdb's listed CDR3 is given. The chain uses TRBV7-2 and TRBJ1-4. The CDR3 is made up of 13 amino acids, end residues included. Germline CDR1 SGHTA, CDR2 FQGNSA. The CDR3 region is CASSQDLIGANYC.

The sample holds many counts of this clonotype. The chain joins TRBV12-3 or TRBV12-4 to TRBJ1-2; perhaps TRBD1 as D (5 bases). Deletions cut 2 bases from V and 8 bases from J, with 9 bases between. This CDR3 is built from 12 residues. The CDR3: CASSLYRQGYTF. The CDR3 nucleotides are TGTGCCAGCAGTTTATACAGGCAGGGCTACACCTTC.

This clonotype was counted once. The chain couples TRBV14 to TRBJ2-7, with 7 bases matching TRBD1. The V gene's germline CDR1 is SGHDN and CDR2 FVKESK. With 5 bases clipped from V and 12 bases from J, the junction kept 16 bases outside the gene matches. This CDR3 has 14 amino acids. The CDR3 nucleotides read TGTGCCAGCAGCGACTCCTGGGACAGAAACTCGCCGTACTTC. Translating it yields CASSDSWDRNSPYF.

As to this clonotype: Relative to the germline gene, one junction end is altered; a read error may explain this. The chain has TRBV7-2 and TRBJ1-6; no firm D call. From germline, CDR1 is SGHTA and CDR2 FQGNSA. CDR3 length: 13 amino acids. The CDR3 reads CASSSSGRSPLHF. The CDR3 nucleotides read TGCGCCAGCAGCTCTTCCGGAAGGTCACCCCTCCACTTT. Using reference TRBV7-2 and TRBJ1-6 for the parts outside the CDR3, the full variable domain is GAGVSQSPSNKVTEKGKDVELRCDPISGHTALYWYRQSLGQGLEFLIYFQGNSAPDKSGLPSDRFSAERTGGSVSTLTIQRTQQEDSAVYLCASSSSGRSPLHFGNGTRLTVT.

This clonotype has at least ten counts. The chain uses TRBV12-5 and TRBJ2-5; no firm D call. The CDR3 runs 13 residues. The V gene's germline CDR1 is LGHNT and CDR2 FRNRAP. The V end lost 3 bases, the J end lost 2 bases, and 7 bases lay between the germline ends. Here the CDR3 reads CASGFYEQETQYF. As DNA, the CDR3 is TGTGCTAGTGGTTTTTATGAGCAAGAGACCCAGTACTTC. The whole variable domain, remainder taken from reference TRBV12-5 and TRBJ2-5, is DARVTQTPRHKVTEMGQEVTMRCQPILGHNTVFWYRQTMMQGLELLAYFRNRAPLDDSGMPKDRFSAEMPDATLATLKIQPSEPRDSAVYFCASGFYEQETQYFGPGTRLLVL.

The genes are TRBV19 and TRBJ1-1; D might be TRBD1 (5 bases). Germline V gene data show CDR1 as LNHDA and CDR2 as SQIVND (reference sequence). Trimming removed 8 bases at V and 3 bases at J, with 13 bases between. The CDR3 has 13 amino acids. The CDR3 is CASLRLGDTEAFF. The CDR3 nucleotides read TGTGCCAGTCTCCGACTAGGGGACACTGAAGCTTTCTTT. The entire variable domain, with the rest obtained from reference TRBV19 and TRBJ1-1, is as follows: DGGITQSPKYLFRKEGQNVTLSCEQNLNHDAMYWYRQDPGQGLRLIYYSQIVNDFQKGDIAEGYSVSREKKESFPLTVTSAQKNPTAFYLCASLRLGDTEAFFGQGTRLTVV.

Only a few counts were recorded for this clonotype. The chain combines TRBV19 with TRBJ1-5; no clear D. The CDR3 consists of 14 residues. The germline V gene encodes CDR1 LNHDA and CDR2 SQIVND (reference sequence). The V end lost 3 bases, the J end lost 5 bases, and 11 bases lay between the germline ends. Here the CDR3 reads CASSIIPSYQPQHF. CDR3 nucleotide sequence: TGTGCCAGTAGTATTATCCCGTCCTATCAGCCCCAGCATTTT.

This clonotype appeared a few times. The chain is built from TRBV2 and TRBJ1-2; D might be TRBD1 (6 bases). V was trimmed by 6 bases and J by 4 bases, leaving 18 bases between them. This CDR3 comprises 15 residues. Germline CDR1 and CDR2: SNHLY and FYNNEI. The CDR3 coding sequence is TGTGCCAGCAGCTTGACGACAGGCCCTGGCTATGGCTACACCTTC. Its protein is CASSLTTGPGYGYTF.

The gene calls are TRBV25-1 and TRBJ1-2, with D perhaps TRBD1 (6 bases). The ends were cut back, 4 bases at V and 4 bases at J, with 10 bases in the middle. The CDR3 consists of 13 residues. Germline V gene data show CDR1 as MGHDK and CDR2 as SYGVNS. DNA for the CDR3: TGTGCCAGCAGTGGGGGACAACGCTATGGCTACACCTTC. Its protein is CASSGGQRYGYTF.

The CDR3 sequence is CASSVATGRTYEQYF. In nucleotides, the CDR3 is TGTGCCAGCAGCGTAGCGACAGGGCGAACCTACGAGCAGTACTTC. The chain couples TRBV9 to TRBJ2-7; the match to TRBD1 covers 7 bases. The ends lost 0 bases at V and 2 bases at J; junction bases unmatched: 5. CDR1 is SGDLS and CDR2 is YYNGEE in the germline V gene. CDR3 length equals 15 residues.

In regard to this clonotype: One junction end does not reproduce the germline sequence, and a read error may be involved. The CDR3 coding sequence is TGCGCCAGCAGCCTAGACAGCATAGTGTACAATGAGCAGTTCTTC. This sequence encodes CASSLDSIVYNEQFF. The chain links TRBV11-3 to TRBJ2-1; possibly TRBD1 for D (5 bases). Germline V lookup: CDR1 SGHNT, CDR2 YENEEA. CDR3 length: 15 residues. The full variable domain, completed using reference TRBV11-3 and TRBJ2-1, is EAGVVQSPRYKIIEKKQPVAFWCNPISGHNTLYWYLQNLGQGPELLIRYENEEAVDDSQLPKDRFSAERLKGVDSTLKIQPAELGDSAVYLCASSLDSIVYNEQFFGPGTRLTVL.

V gene TRBV20-1 combines with J gene TRBJ2-1; the match to TRBD2 covers 9 bases. Germline V gene lookup returns CDR1 DFQATT and CDR2 SNEGSKA (reference sequence). The CDR3 has 15 residues. V lost 5 bases and J lost 3; bases outside the gene matches: 8. CDR3 DNA sequence: TGCAGTGCTCGTTCAAGCGGGGGGAACTACAATGAGCAGTTCTTC. Its translation: CSARSSGGNYNEQFF.

The J gene is TRBJ2-5, the V gene TRBV5-1; possible D gene TRBD1, 6 bases. Trimming pared 2 bases from V and 13 bases from J, leaving 15 bases between. The CDR3 has 12 amino acids. CDR1 is SGHRS and CDR2 is YFSETQ in the germline V gene. The CDR3 DNA is TGCGCCAGCAGCTTTTTGGCAGGGGATCGGTACTTC. It encodes CASSFLAGDRYF.

This clonotype was seen repeatedly, ten times or more. The chain joins TRBV6-4 to TRBJ2-3; D tentatively fits TRBD1 or TRBD2 (5 bases each). The length of the CDR3 is 14 residues. CDR1 is MRHNA and CDR2 is SNTAGT in the germline V gene. V lost 4 bases, J lost 3 bases, and 11 bases lay in between. The CDR3 sequence: CASSVGPGTDTQYF. CDR3 in DNA: TGTGCCAGCAGTGTGGGGCCGGGGACAGATACGCAGTATTTT.

A word on this clonotype: Compared with germline, one end of the junction differs, possibly owing to a read error. This sequence joins TRBV10-2 and TRBJ1-1; no firm D call. Germline V gene sequence: CDR1 WSHSY, CDR2 SAAADI. The CDR3 covers 14 residues. CDR3 bases: TGTGCCAGCAGCTCTCCCGAGATAGAGACTGAAGCTTTCTTT. Translating it yields CASSSPEIETEAFF.

This clonotype occurred once. This chain joins TRBV11-2 and TRBJ1-5, with D possibly TRBD1 on 5 matching bases. Germline V lookup: CDR1 SGHAT, CDR2 FQNNGV. This CDR3 region has 14 residues. V gave up 4 bases and J gave up 4 bases, with 11 bases separating them. CDR3 bases: TGTGCCAGCAGCTCCCACGGGGGGAATCAGCCCCAGCATTTT. Protein product: CASSSHGGNQPQHF. Full variable domain (remainder filled in from reference TRBV11-2 and TRBJ1-5): EAGVAQSPRYKIIEKRQSVAFWCNPISGHATLYWYQQILGQGPKLLIQFQNNGVVDDSQLPKDRFSAERLKGVDSTLKIQPAKLEDSAVYLCASSSHGGNQPQHFGDGTRLSIL.

The chain links TRBV10-3 to TRBJ1-1; no definite D call. The V gene's germline CDR1 is ENHRY and CDR2 SYGVKD. The CDR3 loop spans 12 amino acids. V lost 8 bases and J 1 base, leaving 8 bases between the germline ends. The DNA of the CDR3 is TGTGCCATCGGGATGCGGAACACTGAAGCTTTCTTT. As protein: CAIGMRNTEAFF.

The chain employs TRBV7-9 and TRBJ2-1; no firm D call. Trimming pared 5 bases from V and 2 bases from J, leaving 13 bases between. The V gene's germline CDR1 is SEHNR and CDR2 FQNEAQ (reference sequence). This CDR3 spans 15 amino acids. The CDR3 DNA is TGTGCCAGCAGCCATAGGGCGAGCGCCTACAATGAGCAGTTCTTC. Its protein product is CASSHRASAYNEQFF.

V and J are TRBV7-2 and TRBJ1-6, with 10 bases that match TRBD1. This CDR3 has 15 residues. CDR1 is SGHTA and CDR2 is FQGNSA in the germline V gene. Trimming cost V 4 bases and J 19 bases; bases outside gene matches: 16. CDR3 in amino acids: CASSSRQGALYEQHF. Written as DNA, the CDR3 is TGTGCCAGCAGCTCCAGACAGGGGGCGCTGTATGAGCAGCACTTT.

In this sample, this clonotype turned up many times. The rearrangement joins TRBV3-1 to TRBJ2-3; 7 bases fit TRBD2. This CDR3 has 16 residues. Unmatched junction bases numbered 8, after V lost 0 bases and J lost 5 bases. Per germline, CDR1 LGHDT and CDR2 YNNKEL (reference sequence). CDR3 amino acids: CASSQDRTSHGDTQYF. CDR3 nucleotide sequence: TGTGCCAGCAGCCAAGACCGGACTAGTCATGGAGATACGCAGTATTTT.

This clonotype came up many times. The V call is TRBV6-2 or TRBV6-3, the J call TRBJ1-2; TRBD1 is a possible D gene (5 bases). V lost 5 bases to trimming and J lost 5 bases, with 9 bases between them. Germline V gene data show CDR1 as MNHEY and CDR2 as SVGEGT. This CDR3 comprises 12 residues. CDR3 protein: CASSNQGYGYTF. The DNA for the CDR3 is TGTGCCAGCAGTAATCAGGGTTATGGCTACACCTTC.

Notes on this clonotype: Sequence at one end of the junction differs from germline and may be a read error. The chain carries TRBV6-8 and TRBJ1-6; no definite D call. The CDR3 totals 14 residues. The germline gives CDR1 MNHGY, CDR2 SAAAGT. This CDR3 is CASCYGERVAPLHF. CDR3 bases: TGTGCCAGCTGTTACGGGGAAAGGGTTGCACCCCTCCACTTT.